One and the same sample provided the 13 T cell receptor beta chains below, sequenced in a study of neurological immune-mediated disorders (dated by TCRdb to between 2017 and 2020). The method was 5' RACE. Instrument on record: Illumina HiSeq 2500. The raw public reads went through TCRdb reprocessing: fastp at Q25, MiXCR clone calling, in-frame beta chains kept. One record per CDR3 amino acid sequence lists the most common genes and DNA. In all, the sample holds 80,000 or so distinct CDR3 sequences, and approximately 9.4% of those were seen once. The ten largest clones represent about 1.7% of the sample. What was sequenced was PBMCs. Receptor source: a man over 45 in good health.

This clonotype was detected many times. The gene calls are TRBV7-9 and TRBJ2-1, with TRBD2 matching over 9 bases. CDR3 length: 18 residues. V lost 5 bases, J lost 2 bases, and 13 bases stayed unmatched. Germline V gene data show CDR1 as SEHNR and CDR2 as FQNEAQ (reference sequence). The CDR3 DNA is TGTGCCAGCAGCCCCCGGGGTAGCGGGAGTGAGACCTACAATGAGCAGTTCTTC. This translates into CASSPRGSGSETYNEQFF.

This clonotype was counted ten times or more. The chain is built from TRBV10-2 and TRBJ1-2, with D possibly being TRBD1 (6 bases). Per the germline V gene, CDR1 is WSHSY and CDR2 is SAAADI. This CDR3 has 14 residues. V lost 10 bases and J 2 bases, leaving 17 bases between the germline ends. The CDR3 region has the DNA TGCGCCACCCTAGAGGCTGGGGGCAACTATGGCTACACCTTC. Its protein is CATLEAGGNYGYTF.

This clonotype was counted many times. The chain's CDR3 is CASSPWGGESQPQHF. CDR3 in DNA: TGCGCCAGCAGCCCCTGGGGGGGGGAAAGTCAGCCCCAGCATTTT. This chain connects TRBV5-1 to TRBJ1-5; weak D call: TRBD1 (5 bases). The germline CDR1 and CDR2 sequences are SGHRS and YFSETQ. This CDR3 has 15 residues. V lost 4 bases to trimming and J lost 6 bases, with 17 bases between them.

Many counts were recorded for this clonotype. The V gene is TRBV5-1, the J gene TRBJ2-1; possible D gene TRBD2, 7 bases. V shed 4 bases and J shed 8 bases, with 19 bases lying between them. The V gene's germline CDR1 is SGHRS and CDR2 YFSETQ. CDR3 size: 15 residues. In DNA form, the CDR3 reads TGCGCCAGCAGCCGAGGGAGGGGGGCCCCCTATGAGCAGTTCTTC. Its protein is CASSRGRGAPYEQFF.

In this sample, this clonotype turned up many times. V gene TRBV19 combines with J gene TRBJ1-1, with D hard to call. This CDR3 region has 12 residues. V was cut by 1 base and J by 9 bases, with 9 bases left in between. Germline CDR1 is LNHDA and CDR2 is SQIVND (reference sequence). The CDR3 sequence is CASSIGQLQAFF. The CDR3 DNA follows: TGTGCCAGTAGTATAGGCCAGCTTCAAGCTTTCTTT.

This clonotype has ten or more counts. J is TRBJ2-7 and V is TRBV20-1; 11 nucleotides match TRBD2. This CDR3 is built from 17 residues. V gave up 7 bases and J gave up 4 bases; unmatched junction bases: 18. Germline V CDR1 and CDR2: DFQATT, SNEGSKA (reference sequence). CDR3 DNA sequence: TGCAGTGTTTTTCCAATGGGTGGCACTAGCGGGAGATACGAGCAGTACTTC. Its translation is CSVFPMGGTSGRYEQYF.

This clonotype was detected many times. The chain uses TRBV20-1 and TRBJ2-7; 7 nucleotides match TRBD2. V lost 1 base and J lost 3; bases outside the gene matches: 6. Germline lookup yields CDR1 DFQATT and CDR2 SNEGSKA (reference sequence). CDR3 length: 14 amino acids. Written as DNA, the CDR3 is TGCAGTGCTAGAGTTCTAGCGGTAAGCTACGAGCAGTACTTC. It encodes CSARVLAVSYEQYF.

This rearrangement joins TRBV9 to TRBJ1-1; D uncertain. V was pared by 0 bases and J by 0 bases, with 21 bases between. Germline V gene sequence: CDR1 SGDLS, CDR2 YYNGEE. The CDR3 length is 19 residues. The CDR3 here is CASSVAPADPGGLNTEAFF. The CDR3 DNA reads as TGTGCCAGCAGCGTAGCCCCTGCGGACCCGGGCGGCTTGAACACTGAAGCTTTCTTT.

This clonotype was picked up many times. The chain recombines TRBV7-2 with TRBJ2-7; TRBD2 aligns across 8 bases. The CDR3 sequence is 16 residues long. CDR1 is SGHTA, CDR2 FQGNSA, per germline. Trimming at V came to 5 bases and at J to 3 bases, leaving 12 bases not matched to a gene. In DNA, the CDR3 is TGTGCCAGCAGCAAAAGGTTGGGACTAGGAAGCTACGAGCAGTACTTC. Translation: CASSKRLGLGSYEQYF.

There are many counts of this clonotype. The chain employs TRBV5-1 and TRBJ1-1; 8 bases agree with TRBD1. Germline CDR1 is SGHRS and CDR2 is YFSETQ. The V and J ends lost 5 bases and 8 bases, in that order; junction bases with no gene match: 8. The CDR3 is made up of 13 amino acids. The CDR3 DNA reads TGCGCCAGCAGTTATGGACAGGGCGAAGAAGCTTTCTTT. Protein sequence: CASSYGQGEEAFF. Supplemented by reference TRBV5-1 and TRBJ1-1, the full variable domain reads KAGVTQTPRYLIKTRGQQVTLSCSPISGHRSVSWYQQTPGQGLQFLFEYFSETQRNKGNFPGRFSGRQFSNSRSEMNVSTLELGDSALYLCASSYGQGEEAFFGQGTRLTVV.

This clonotype occurred many times. The CDR3 DNA reads as TGTGCCAGCAGTAGGACAGGGGGCCAGTCTGGCAATCAGCCCCAGCATTTT. Residues: CASSRTGGQSGNQPQHF. The chain recombines TRBV6-5 with TRBJ1-5, with TRBD1 identical over 11 bases. The germline V gene has CDR1 MNHEY and CDR2 SVGAGI. J lost 2 bases, V lost 5 bases, and 8 bases had no gene match. CDR3 length: 17 residues.

This clonotype came up once. V and J are TRBV7-6 and TRBJ2-2; D ambiguous. Trimming removed 5 bases at V and 1 base at J, with 8 bases between. This CDR3 comprises 14 residues. Germline values: CDR1 SGHVS, CDR2 FNYEAQ. The CDR3: CASSHSENTGELFF. In DNA form, the CDR3 reads TGTGCCAGCAGCCACAGCGAGAACACCGGGGAGCTGTTTTTT.

Note on this clonotype: A much larger clone sits a single nucleotide away, making a read error possible. V is TRBV24-1 and J is TRBJ2-2, with 12 bases lining up with TRBD2. The CDR3 extends over 18 amino acids. CDR1 and CDR2 from the germline V gene are KGHDR and SFDVKD. CDR3 amino acids: CATSDLTSGGPNTWELFF. In DNA form, the CDR3 reads TGTGCCACCAGTGATTTGACTAGCGGGGGGCCGAACACCTGGGAGCTGTTTTTT.